Given below is one TCR beta chain in context. These data come from a study of blood T cells in healthy people across ages. A second PCR of 7 to 11 cycles used a sample-barcoded 5' primer and a J-beta primer mix. TCRdb passed the 5' RACE reads through MiXCR, listing each CDR3 protein once. The sample shows about 730,000 distinct CDR3 sequences, around 46% of them seen only once. Trimming took off 1 base at V and 5 bases at J, with 7 bases between the two ends. The CDR3 has 13 amino acids. CDR1 and CDR2 from the germline V gene are SGHDN and FVKESK. The genes are TRBV14 and TRBJ2-3; D is ambiguous. Sequenced input: blood. The receptor was derived from a woman aged 60-75 years in good health. The CDR3 reads CASSQVGIDTQYF. CDR3 DNA sequence: TGTGCCAGCAGCCAAGTGGGTATAGATACGCAGTATTTT.